This passage covers 31 T cell receptor beta chains from one sample sequenced in a study of CXCR3-negative and CXCR3-positive naive CD8 T cells. TRB cDNA was prepared as libraries by UMI-labeled 5' RACE. Using the 5' RACE reads, TCRdb records one entry per CDR3 protein without DNA. Its table records approximately 66,000 distinct CDR3 sequences. Sample: naive CXCR3- CD8+ T cells from blood. The sample's subset: CD45RO-CCR7+CD27+CD95- naive CD8+ T cells lacking CXCR3 (TNR3-). Receptors originate from a human donor in good health. Some clones in this sample may be carry-over from other donors' samples.

This chain connects TRBV10-2 to TRBJ2-7; TCRdb lists TRBD1, though no DNA is available to test this call. Looked up from germline, CDR1 is WSHSY and CDR2 is SAAADI. CDR3 length: 14 amino acids. This CDR3 reads CASSEMGQLYEQYF.

This sequence joins TRBV10-3 and TRBJ2-2. CDR1 is ENHRY, CDR2 SYGVKD, per germline. The CDR3 is 13 amino acids. CDR3 region: CAIYGDDTGELFF.

J is TRBJ2-3 and V is TRBV29-1; TCRdb outputs TRBD1, but without DNA this stays unchecked. Germline V lookup: CDR1 SQVTM, CDR2 ANQGSEA. The CDR3 is made up of 16 amino acids. The CDR3 here is CSVEGLLSALTDTQYF.

This chain joins TRBV13 and TRBJ1-3. The CDR3 sequence is 15 residues long. Germline V CDR1 and CDR2: PRHDT, FYEKMQ (reference sequence). The CDR3 here is CASSQRQTSGNTIYF.

The chain recombines TRBV7-2 with TRBJ2-7; TCRdb reports TRBD2, a call that lacks DNA to check it against. The germline CDR1 and CDR2 sequences are SGHTA and FQGNSA. The CDR3 runs 16 residues. CDR3 sequence reads: CASSFGLAGGLYEQYF.

The chain carries TRBV15 and TRBJ2-3. CDR1 LNHNV and CDR2 YYDKDF come from the germline V gene (reference sequence). This CDR3 has 12 amino acids. CDR3 sequence: CATSKVLDTQYF.

The rearrangement links TRBV2 to TRBJ2-1. Germline values: CDR1 SNHLY, CDR2 FYNNEI. This CDR3 is 12 amino acids long. CDR3 amino acids: CASSDGYNEQFF.

The chain recombines TRBV12-5 with TRBJ2-1. The CDR3 spans 14 residues. Germline CDR1 and CDR2: LGHNT and FRNRAP. CDR3 in amino acids: CASGLNNPYNEQFF.

The rearrangement links TRBV2 to TRBJ2-5; TCRdb names TRBD1, which stays unverified in the absence of DNA. CDR3 length: 15 amino acids. The germline gives CDR1 SNHLY, CDR2 FYNNEI. The CDR3 protein is CASSGGGTGAETQYF.

J is TRBJ2-1 and V is TRBV3-1; TCRdb picks TRBD1, but there is no DNA to check that call. CDR1 is LGHDT, CDR2 YNNKEL, per germline (reference sequence). This CDR3 spans 15 amino acids. The CDR3 loop reads CASSQVGDRGNEQFF.

The chain is built from TRBV7-9 and TRBJ1-1. This CDR3 comprises 14 residues. Per germline, CDR1 SEHNR and CDR2 FQNEAQ (reference sequence). The CDR3 protein is CASSLALGGTEAFF.

This chain joins TRBV29-1 and TRBJ2-3. In germline, CDR1 is SQVTM, CDR2 ANQGSEA. The CDR3 contains 12 residues. The CDR3 loop reads CSVLRLTDTQYF.

J is TRBJ2-7 and V is TRBV4-2; absent DNA, TCRdb's TRBD1 call cannot be checked. Germline CDR1 and CDR2: LGHNA and YNFKEQ. This CDR3 has 15 residues. The CDR3 spells CASSQEQDGAYEQYF.

The J gene is TRBJ2-1, the V gene TRBV29-1. There are 13 residues in the CDR3. The germline CDR1 and CDR2 sequences are SQVTM and ANQGSEA. The CDR3 reads CSVYSRINNEQFF.

The V and J genes are TRBV25-1 and TRBJ2-7; TCRdb lists TRBD1, though no DNA is available to test this call. Per the germline V gene, CDR1 is MGHDK and CDR2 is SYGVNS. This CDR3 comprises 12 residues. CDR3 sequence: CASSWGAGEQYF.

This chain uses TRBV5-1 with TRBJ2-1; TCRdb names TRBD1, which stays unverified in the absence of DNA. The CDR3 is 15 residues long. Germline loops: CDR1 SGHRS, CDR2 YFSETQ. The CDR3 protein is CASRPAMGGWNEQFF.

The chain is built from TRBV11-2 and TRBJ2-6; TCRdb lists TRBD2, though no DNA is available to test this call. From germline, CDR1 is SGHAT and CDR2 FQNNGV. The CDR3 consists of 21 residues. The CDR3 spells CASSTAPNGTSVSSGANVLTF.

V gene TRBV5-4 combines with J gene TRBJ2-3. This CDR3 contains 12 residues. Germline CDR1 SGHNT, CDR2 YYREEE (reference sequence). The CDR3: CASSSSARTQYF.

The chain employs TRBV27 and TRBJ1-1. There are 13 residues in the CDR3. CDR1 MNHEY and CDR2 SMNVEV come from the germline V gene (reference sequence). The CDR3 sequence: CASQDGPNTEAFF.

The chain employs TRBV28 and TRBJ2-1; TCRdb's assignment of TRBD2 cannot be checked, as there is no DNA. Germline V gene lookup returns CDR1 MDHEN and CDR2 SYDVKM. This CDR3 is 16 amino acids long. CDR3 residues: CASSQASGSAYNEQFF.

The V gene is TRBV4-1, the J gene TRBJ1-1; TCRdb outputs TRBD1, but without DNA this stays unchecked. The CDR3 has 16 amino acids. Germline lookup yields CDR1 MGHRA and CDR2 YSYEKL. CDR3 loop: CASSQDRGQLNTEAFF.

The J gene is TRBJ2-2, the V gene TRBV9. The CDR3 length is 15 residues. Germline loops: CDR1 SGDLS, CDR2 YYNGEE. Here the CDR3 reads CASSVSYSNTGELFF. Full variable domain (outside the CDR3, taken from reference TRBV9 and TRBJ2-2): DSGVTQTPKHLITATGQRVTLRCSPRSGDLSVYWYQQSLDQGLQFLIQYYNGEERAKGNILERFSAQQFPDLHSELNLSSLELGDSALYFCASSVSYSNTGELFFGEGSRLTVL.

The V call is TRBV5-1, the J call TRBJ1-5; TCRdb outputs TRBD1, but without DNA this stays unchecked. The CDR3 runs to 15 residues. The V gene's germline CDR1 is SGHRS and CDR2 YFSETQ. This CDR3 reads CASSLGGASNQPQHF.

The chain is built from TRBV7-9 and TRBJ2-4; as DNA is missing, the TRBD1 call by TCRdb cannot be tested. Germline V gene lookup returns CDR1 SEHNR and CDR2 FQNEAQ (reference sequence). The CDR3 has 17 residues. This CDR3 is CASSADRAETGKNIQYF.

This chain joins TRBV5-1 and TRBJ2-7. CDR1 and CDR2 from the germline V gene are SGHRS and YFSETQ. The CDR3 totals 13 residues. CDR3: CASRSGSGYEQYF.

The genes are TRBV11-3 and TRBJ2-1; the D call of TRBD2 rests on TCRdb alone, since no DNA is present to check it. The CDR3 length is 16 residues. Per the germline V gene, CDR1 is SGHNT and CDR2 is YENEEA. CDR3 loop: CASSPRESGTYNEQFF.

This sequence joins TRBV7-6 and TRBJ2-7. Germline-derived CDR1 and CDR2 are SGHVS and FNYEAQ. This CDR3 is 15 amino acids long. The CDR3: CASSLDPSEIYEQYF.

The chain couples TRBV7-9 to TRBJ2-1; TCRdb names TRBD2, which stays unverified in the absence of DNA. Germline-derived CDR1 and CDR2 are SEHNR and FQNEAQ (reference sequence). This CDR3 is 15 amino acids long. The CDR3 is CASSISSGGLNEQFF.

The CDR3 protein is CASSPRRTGGLYNEQFF. The chain employs TRBV12-3 or TRBV12-4 and TRBJ2-1; checking the TCRdb D call of TRBD1 is not possible without DNA. The CDR3 sequence is 17 residues long.

The chain employs TRBV7-9 and TRBJ2-7; there is no DNA to check the TCRdb D call of TRBD1. This CDR3 contains 16 residues. In germline, CDR1 is SEHNR, CDR2 FQNEAQ (reference sequence). The chain's CDR3 is CASSSAAGQGSYEQYF.

The chain employs TRBV7-9 and TRBJ2-7. The CDR3 runs 15 residues. Germline values: CDR1 SEHNR, CDR2 FQNEAQ (reference sequence). CDR3 loop: CASSLATIRGYEQYF.